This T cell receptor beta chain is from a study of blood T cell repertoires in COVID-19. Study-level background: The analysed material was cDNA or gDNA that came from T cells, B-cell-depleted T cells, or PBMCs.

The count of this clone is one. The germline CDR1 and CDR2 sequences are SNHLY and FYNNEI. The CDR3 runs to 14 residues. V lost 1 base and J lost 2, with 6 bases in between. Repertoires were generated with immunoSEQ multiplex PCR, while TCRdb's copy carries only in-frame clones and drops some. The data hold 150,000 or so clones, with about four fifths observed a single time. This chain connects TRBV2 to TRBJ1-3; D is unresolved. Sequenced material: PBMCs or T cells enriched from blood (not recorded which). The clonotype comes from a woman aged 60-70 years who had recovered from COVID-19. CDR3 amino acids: CASSEGTAGNTIYF. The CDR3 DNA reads TGTGCCAGCAGTGAAGGAACTGCTGGAAACACCATATATTTT. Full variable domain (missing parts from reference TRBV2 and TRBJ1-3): EPEVTQTPSHQVTQMGQEVILRCVPISNHLYFYWYRQILGQKVEFLVSFYNNEISEKSEIFDDQFSVERPDGSNFTLKIRSTKLEDSAMYFCASSEGTAGNTIYFGEGSWLTVV.